This T cell receptor (beta chain) was recorded in a study of T cell responses to AZD1222 COVID-19 vaccine. General study findings and limits: At study baseline, merely more than 5 AZD1222 recipients were seropositive. Possibly, clonal diversity was underestimated; donors were largely white British and included more females.

Profiled with immunoSEQ multiplex PCR; TCRdb holds only in-frame clones, not every one. The data show 150,000 to 200,000 clones, approximately 90% seen once. Both about-4-week and about-12-week second-dose recipients were combined. This clone was recorded once. Its antigen is unknown. This CDR3 comprises 16 residues. Germline V lookup: CDR1 SGHNT, CDR2 YENEEA. V dropped 1 base and J dropped 2; count of bases not matched to a gene: 4. Specimen: peripheral blood, collected 28 days after the second AZD1222 dose. This clonotype originated in an adult who received the AZD1222 COVID-19 vaccine. The chain combines TRBV11-3 with TRBJ1-3, with TRBD1 matching over 8 bases. DNA of the CDR3: TGTGCCAGCAGCTTAGGCAGGGGGCCGGCTGGAAACACCATATATTTT. This codes for CASSLGRGPAGNTIYF.